This entry features one T cell receptor beta chain sequence. Its antigen has not been determined. No much larger clonotype is one base removed from it; base qualities were not supplied. The immunoSEQ assay, a bias-controlled multiplex PCR using V- and J-specific primers, was used to amplify TCR beta CDR3 regions from genomic DNA. A proprietary barcode and Illumina adapter sequences were added to the CDR3 amplicons in a second PCR step. An Illumina MiSeq instrument was used for sequencing of the CDR3 libraries. The study's own analysis went as follows. Export and quality control were handled in immunoSEQ Analyzer 3.0, while downstream analyses relied on R Bioconductor and Immunarch. Only productive rearrangements in the normalized downsampled data set were used to calculate repertoire metrics. Pathologically expanded clonotypes were defined as those larger than 5 templates in the normalized cohort. Repertoire diversity was measured with the Inverse Simpson Index. CMV-specificity analyses were carried out on the non-normalized data set to capture all clonotypes. TCRdb mirrors the immuneACCESS table, restricted to in-frame sequences. Some clones are absent from its copies; in checked studies, under half trace to an unresolved V gene, and the reason for the others is unknown. V and J calls and clone size are those listed in that table; D and trimming were worked out from the DNA. Counted in this sample were more than 65,000 clones; about 94% of them appeared once. The ten largest clones take up around 1.6% of the sample.

Blood samples for TCR beta sequencing were provided by related transplant donors. Nuclei Lysis Solution was used to extract genomic DNA from fresh or cryopreserved unfractionated peripheral blood mononuclear cells. This sample is part of a study of T cell clonotyping in hematopoietic cell transplantation (dated by TCRdb to the early 2020s). With respect to the entire study: A total of 120 to 150 blood samples were collected in the study from approximately 32 consecutive transplant recipients and their related donors. Patients were recruited between 2015 and 2017 and followed until late 2020 or death. The full study reports these points: Only a small fraction of recipient repertoires overlapped donor repertoires, with over 95% appearing de novo at the given depth. A decrease in recipient TCR diversity was observed after transplant, and a progressive increase in pathologically expanded clonotypes was seen from day 30 to day 180. Inverse Simpson Index values from donors and from recipients before transplant predicted broader TCR repertoire diversity after transplant. The sample size was limited, and because cells were not sorted, the contributions of CD4 and CD8 repertoires could not be separated.

Spanning cysteine to phenylalanine, the CDR3 consists of 20 amino acids. Solely the CDR3 DNA is kept, with 60 bases framed from the first base. The V end gives up 2 bases and the J end 2 bases, leaving 16 bases in the junction not matched to a gene. CDR1 and CDR2 (SGHTA, FQGTGA) derive from the germline V gene. The sequenced material came from peripheral blood mononuclear cells. The chain is assembled from TRBV7-3 and TRBJ1-1; 11 of the junction bases match TRBD1. The TCR was taken from a man aged 50-59 years in good health. Some clones in this sample may be carry-over from other donors' samples. The DNA sequence is TGTGCCAGCAGCTTATCACTACGTCGGGACAGGGGGATAGAAAACACTGAAGCTTTCTTT. Its translation is CASSLSLRRDRGIENTEAFF.